This TCR beta chain appears in the sequencing data of a study of blood T cell repertoires in COVID-19. For the study at large: The study drew acute and convalescent COVID-19 samples from the United States, Italy and Spain.

Residents of under 25 US areas, aged roughly 18 to 89 years, made up the participants. Cohort assignment relied on participant-reported clinical history. The CDR3 runs 16 residues. Germline assignment: CDR1 SGHTA and CDR2 FQGTGA. The ends lost 3 bases at V and 0 bases at J; junction bases unmatched: 4. Produced via immunoSEQ multiplex PCR; TCRdb's table is partial and in-frame only. The sample lists 150,000 to 200,000 clones; around 82% were seen once. The J gene is TRBJ2-2, the V gene TRBV7-3, with 7 bases matching TRBD1. The receptor was derived from a woman in her fifties or sixties with acute COVID-19. Sequencing was performed on PBMCs or T cells enriched from blood (not recorded which). The chain's CDR3 is CASSFFDRANTGELFF. For the CDR3, the DNA is TGTGCCAGCAGCTTTTTCGACAGGGCGAACACCGGGGAGCTGTTTTTT.